Following are 27 T cell receptor beta chains from one sample sequenced in a study of T cells in Graves' hyperthyroidism and ophthalmopathy (dated by TCRdb to about 2019). The library was made by multiplex PCR. TCRdb lists the instrument as Illumina HiSeq 2000. The TCR beta CDR3 regions were amplified from RNA transcripts. The first round of RT-PCR for the TCR CDR3 was performed with the HTBI primer set and the Qiagen OneStep RT-PCR kit. TCRdb handled the public reads itself, with Q25 trimming in fastp and clone calling in MiXCR, and kept productive beta chains. Identical CDR3 protein sequences are pooled into one entry, listed with their most common genes and DNA. The sample data list 600,000 to 700,000 distinct CDR3 sequences, and about 45% of these were observed just once. The ten biggest clones cover approximately 6.8% of the sample. The sequenced sample was peripheral blood or thyroid tissue (not recorded which). All receptors derive from an adult man with Graves' disease, either hyperthyroidism or ophthalmopathy (not recorded which).

A remark on this clonotype: This may stem from a read error, because a much larger clone lies one nucleotide away. The chain has TRBV10-3 and TRBJ1-2; 8 nucleotides match TRBD1. Per germline, CDR1 ENHRY and CDR2 SYGVKD. The trim removed 10 bases at V and 7 bases at J, leaving 11 bases unmatched. There are 13 residues in the CDR3. The chain's CDR3 is CATSNRGLSGYTF. In DNA, the CDR3 is TGTGCCACCAGCAACAGGGGGTTGAGTGGCTACACCTTC.

J is TRBJ1-3 and V is TRBV7-8; D uncertain. Germline CDR1 reads SGHVS; CDR2 reads FQNEAQ. The V end was cut by 2 bases, the J end by 0 bases, with 11 bases between. CDR3 length: 16 residues. CDR3 nucleotide sequence: TGTGCCAGCAGCTTACGGCCGGGCCGCTCTGGAAACACCATATATTTT. This encodes CASSLRPGRSGNTIYF.

This clonotype was picked up many times. V is TRBV11-2 and J is TRBJ1-5; possibly TRBD1 for D (5 bases). V lost 5 bases and J lost 5, with 16 bases in between. Germline V gene data show CDR1 as SGHAT and CDR2 as FQNNGV. CDR3 length: 15 residues. CDR3 bases: TGTGCCAGCAGCCTCATGGGGGGTGAGGATCAGCCCCAGCATTTT. Protein sequence: CASSLMGGEDQPQHF.

With respect to this clonotype: With a much larger clone just one base away, this may be a read error. The chain recombines TRBV6-1 with TRBJ1-2; D gene uncertain. Germline CDR1 is MNHNS and CDR2 is SASEGT. CDR3 length equals 15 residues. The V gene lost 3 bases and the J gene lost 4 bases, with 15 bases spanning the gap. CDR3 DNA sequence: TGTGCCAGCAGTGACCCACAGAGGTCTGGCTATGGCTACACCTTC. Amino acid sequence: CASSDPQRSGYGYTF.

This clonotype was seen a handful of times. V usage is TRBV24-1 and J usage is TRBJ1-2, with a tentative D call TRBD1 (6 bases). CDR3 length equals 14 residues. With 9 bases removed from V and 0 bases from J, the gap between germline ends came to 13 bases. The germline CDR1 and CDR2 sequences are KGHDR and SFDVKD. The CDR3 bases are TGTGCCACCTCTCTGACAGGTTCTAACTATGGCTACACCTTC. Translation: CATSLTGSNYGYTF.

V is TRBV7-8 and J is TRBJ2-2; either TRBD1 or TRBD2 may supply D (5 bases each). V lost 1 base, J lost 5 bases, and 8 bases lay in between. Germline lookup yields CDR1 SGHVS and CDR2 FQNEAQ. The CDR3 extends over 14 amino acids. In nucleotides, the CDR3 is TGTGCCAGCAGCTTAGTTTGGGGGACCGGGGAGCTGTTTTTT. Amino acid sequence: CASSLVWGTGELFF.

This clonotype was picked up many times. The chain employs TRBV2 and TRBJ2-2, with D perhaps matching TRBD1 (5 bases). Germline V gene sequence: CDR1 SNHLY, CDR2 FYNNEI. This CDR3 comprises 14 residues. V gave up 3 bases and J gave up 6 bases, with 11 bases separating them. The CDR3 sequence is CASSEQQAAGELFF. CDR3 in DNA: TGTGCCAGCAGTGAGCAACAGGCGGCCGGGGAGCTGTTTTTT.

This clonotype was observed at least ten times. This sequence joins TRBV24-1 and TRBJ1-2; 7 bases align to TRBD1. Germline CDR1 and CDR2: KGHDR and SFDVKD. The V segment lost 5 bases and the J segment 4 bases; nucleotides outside the gene matches: 3. The CDR3 loop spans 13 amino acids. CDR3 sequence: CATSASGGYGYTF. CDR3 bases: TGTGCCACCAGTGCGTCAGGGGGCTATGGCTACACCTTC.

This chain links TRBV6-1 with TRBJ1-1; D might be TRBD1 (5 bases). The germline CDR1 and CDR2 sequences are MNHNS and SASEGT. This CDR3 region has 15 residues. V was shortened by 5 bases and J by 1 base, with 14 bases between the two germline ends. The CDR3 here is CASSYGGLPNTEAFF. CDR3 coding DNA: TGTGCCAGCAGTTACGGGGGTCTACCGAACACTGAAGCTTTCTTT.

The CDR3 loop reads CASSLVVAGQETQYF. CDR3 nucleotide sequence: TGTGCCAGCAGCTTAGTAGTGGCGGGACAAGAGACCCAGTACTTC. The genes are TRBV7-6 and TRBJ2-5; D might be TRBD2 (6 bases). Germline-derived CDR1 and CDR2 are SGHVS and FNYEAQ. Trimming took off 1 base at V and 2 bases at J, with 11 bases between the two ends. CDR3 length equals 15 residues.

Details on this clonotype: Since a much larger clone is just one base distant, this may be a read error. The CDR3 does not close with the conserved phenylalanine or tryptophan, likely indicating a read error. This chain connects TRBV10-3 to TRBJ1-6; no clear D gene. The CDR3 extends over 13 amino acids. Germline V CDR1 and CDR2: ENHRY, SYGVKD. V dropped 10 bases and J dropped 8 bases, with 15 bases sitting between them. CDR3 loop: CATSHGWDSPLHL. The CDR3 nucleotides are TGTGCCACGAGCCACGGATGGGATTCACCCCTCCACCTT.

The sample holds many counts of this clonotype. This chain uses TRBV7-8 with TRBJ1-3, with D maybe TRBD1 (5 bases). Trimming pared 5 bases from V and 2 bases from J, leaving 16 bases between. This CDR3 region has 16 residues. The germline V gene has CDR1 SGHVS and CDR2 FQNEAQ. Written as DNA, the CDR3 is TGTGCCAGCAGCGCTAGGAGGGCAGGGACTGGAAACACCATATATTTT. Residues: CASSARRAGTGNTIYF.

The V call is TRBV2, the J call TRBJ1-5; 7 nucleotides align to TRBD1. V was pared by 5 bases and J by 7 bases, with 14 bases of the junction left unmatched. From germline, CDR1 is SNHLY and CDR2 FYNNEI. The CDR3 sequence is 16 residues long. The CDR3 spells CASSYRQGGTGQPQHF. In nucleotides, the CDR3 is TGTGCCAGCAGTTACAGGCAGGGGGGGACGGGACAGCCCCAGCATTTT.

This clonotype showed up many times. The chain joins TRBV13 to TRBJ1-6; weak D call: TRBD1 (6 bases). CDR1 is PRHDT, CDR2 FYEKMQ, per germline (reference sequence). The CDR3 length is 15 residues. The ends were cut back, 4 bases at V and 6 bases at J, with 13 bases in the middle. The DNA for the CDR3 is TGTGCCAGCAGCTACGGACAGAACCTTAATTCACCCCTCCACTTT. Its translation: CASSYGQNLNSPLHF.

V is TRBV25-1 and J is TRBJ2-7, with 8 positions matching TRBD2. Losses at the gene ends were 6 bases for V and 3 bases for J; bases not matched to a gene: 7. This CDR3 region has 14 residues. The germline CDR1 and CDR2 sequences are MGHDK and SYGVNS. The CDR3 protein is CASRYGTSIYEQYF. In DNA, the CDR3 is TGTGCCAGCAGGTACGGGACTAGTATCTACGAGCAGTACTTC.

The chain is built from TRBV6-5 and TRBJ1-5; perhaps TRBD1 as D (6 bases). Trimming took off 7 bases at V and 6 bases at J, with 31 bases between the two ends. Germline-derived CDR1 and CDR2 are MNHEY and SVGAGI. This CDR3 has 19 residues. CDR3 nucleotide sequence: TGTGCCAGCACCGACTACCTCCGCGGGGGCAGGGTGGGTCTTCAGCCCCAGCATTTT. It translates to CASTDYLRGGRVGLQPQHF.

This clonotype was observed a handful of times. This likely comes from a read error, as the CDR3 has no conserved phenylalanine or tryptophan at its end. The DNA is left out, because the CDR3 cannot be placed on it with certainty; the CDR3 is given as TCRdb lists it. The rearrangement links TRBV10-3 to TRBJ1-6. The CDR3 sequence runs 8 residues, both termini included. The germline V gene encodes CDR1 ENHRY and CDR2 SYGVKD. The chain's CDR3 is CAISDPVT.

This chain uses TRBV7-2 with TRBJ1-4; no reliable D call. In germline, CDR1 is SGHTA, CDR2 FQGNSA. V was clipped by 5 bases and J by 10 bases, with 11 bases between them. There are 12 residues in the CDR3. In DNA form, the CDR3 reads TGTGCCAGCAGCCCAAGACGCGGAAAACTGTTTTTT. Residues: CASSPRRGKLFF.

This clonotype occurred once. The chain links TRBV12-3 or TRBV12-4 to TRBJ1-5; D might be TRBD1 (6 bases). The CDR3 contains 13 residues. V lost 3 bases and J lost 7, with 10 bases in between. CDR3 protein: CASSLGAQQPQHF. The CDR3 DNA sequence: TGTGCCAGCAGTTTGGGGGCACAGCAGCCCCAGCATTTT.

The chain combines TRBV25-1 with TRBJ2-7; 8 nucleotides match TRBD1. V was clipped by 8 bases and J by 2 bases; unmatched bases: 5. Germline CDR1 MGHDK, CDR2 SYGVNS. This CDR3 has 13 amino acids. The CDR3 loop reads CASLATGAYEQYF. The CDR3 coding sequence is TGTGCCAGCTTAGCGACAGGGGCCTACGAGCAGTACTTC.

This clonotype showed up just a few times. V usage is TRBV9 and J usage is TRBJ1-1; D is perhaps TRBD1 (5 bases). In germline, CDR1 is SGDLS, CDR2 YYNGEE. This CDR3 contains 15 residues. Trimming cost V 4 bases and J 3 bases, with 16 bases left between them. In DNA form, the CDR3 reads TGTGCCAGCAGCCCTACGGTAGGGGATTACACTGAAGCTTTCTTT. Translation gives CASSPTVGDYTEAFF. Full variable domain (remainder filled in from reference TRBV9 and TRBJ1-1): DSGVTQTPKHLITATGQRVTLRCSPRSGDLSVYWYQQSLDQGLQFLIQYYNGEERAKGNILERFSAQQFPDLHSELNLSSLELGDSALYFCASSPTVGDYTEAFFGQGTRLTVV.

The chain joins TRBV13 to TRBJ1-4, with D unclear. Germline CDR1 and CDR2: PRHDT and FYEKMQ (reference sequence). This CDR3 is built from 14 residues. V dropped 3 bases and J dropped 10 bases, with 15 bases sitting between them. Here the CDR3 DNA reads TGTGCCAGCAGCTTGGGTCGGCGAGGAGGAAAACTGTTTTTT. Translating gives CASSLGRRGGKLFF.

This clonotype was recorded at least ten times. This sequence joins TRBV7-9 and TRBJ1-2; D is uncertain. The CDR3 length is 12 residues. Germline V gives CDR1 SEHNR, CDR2 FQNEAQ (reference sequence). Trimming took 5 bases from V and 3 from J, leaving 7 bases between them. CDR3 DNA sequence: TGTGCCAGCAGCCGACTGGACTATGGCTACACCTTC. Residues: CASSRLDYGYTF.

This clonotype was detected many times. J is TRBJ1-3 and V is TRBV9; D ambiguous. The CDR3 has 14 residues. From germline, CDR1 is SGDLS and CDR2 YYNGEE. The V and J ends lost 3 bases and 2 bases respectively, with 9 bases between them. The CDR3 sequence: CASSGGEAGNTIYF. The DNA of the CDR3 is TGTGCCAGCAGCGGCGGGGAAGCTGGAAACACCATATATTTT.

The chain carries TRBV29-1 and TRBJ1-4; 7 bases are a match to TRBD1. Germline CDR1 is SQVTM and CDR2 is ANQGSEA. The CDR3 length is 15 residues. V dropped 2 bases and J dropped 2; count of bases not matched to a gene: 5. The CDR3 DNA is TGCAGCGTTGAACGTGTAGGGGGCACTAATGAAAAACTGTTTTTT. This gives the protein CSVERVGGTNEKLFF.

This clonotype was seen repeatedly, ten times or more. The chain uses TRBV7-2 and TRBJ2-7; D remains ambiguous. The CDR3 contains 16 residues. V shed 1 base and J shed 0 bases, with 13 bases lying between them. Germline CDR1 is SGHTA and CDR2 is FQGNSA. CDR3 DNA sequence: TGTGCCAGCAGCTTAGTCGGTGGGATGGGCTCCTACGAGCAGTACTTC. This sequence encodes CASSLVGGMGSYEQYF.

The table lists this clonotype with many counts. The rearrangement links TRBV9 to TRBJ1-1; D is uncertain. From germline, CDR1 is SGDLS and CDR2 YYNGEE. V lost 6 bases and J lost 10, with 4 bases in between. This CDR3 has 8 residues. CDR3 region: CASTRAFF. As DNA, the CDR3 is TGTGCCAGCACCAGAGCTTTCTTT.